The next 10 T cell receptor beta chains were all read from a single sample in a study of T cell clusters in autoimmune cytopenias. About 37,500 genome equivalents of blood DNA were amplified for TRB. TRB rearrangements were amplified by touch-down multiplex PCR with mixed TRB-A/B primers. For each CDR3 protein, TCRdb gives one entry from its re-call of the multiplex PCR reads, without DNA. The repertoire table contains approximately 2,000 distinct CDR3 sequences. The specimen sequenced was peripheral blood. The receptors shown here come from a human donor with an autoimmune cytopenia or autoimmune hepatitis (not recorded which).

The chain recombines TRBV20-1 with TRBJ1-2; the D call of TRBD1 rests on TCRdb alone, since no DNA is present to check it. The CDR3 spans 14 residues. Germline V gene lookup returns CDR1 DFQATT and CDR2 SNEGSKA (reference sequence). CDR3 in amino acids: CSADSGTGNYGYTF.

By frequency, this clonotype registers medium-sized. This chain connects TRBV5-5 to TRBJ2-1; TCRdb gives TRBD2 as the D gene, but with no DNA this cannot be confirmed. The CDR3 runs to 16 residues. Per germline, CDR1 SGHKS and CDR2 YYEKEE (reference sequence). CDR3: CASSFAGTSGYNEQFF.

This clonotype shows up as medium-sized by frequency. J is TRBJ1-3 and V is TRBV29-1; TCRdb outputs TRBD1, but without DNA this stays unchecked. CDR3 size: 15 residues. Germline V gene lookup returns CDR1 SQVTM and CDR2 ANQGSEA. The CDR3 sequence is CSVEVASAIRGAIYF.

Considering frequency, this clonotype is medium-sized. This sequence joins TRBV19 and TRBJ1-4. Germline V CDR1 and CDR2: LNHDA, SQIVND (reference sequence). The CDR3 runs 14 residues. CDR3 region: CASSINGNNEKLFF.

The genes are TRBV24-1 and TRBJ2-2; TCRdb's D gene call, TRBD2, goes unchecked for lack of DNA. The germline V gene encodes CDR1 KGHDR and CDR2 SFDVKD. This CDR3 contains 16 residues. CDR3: CATSHGTPEGTGELFF.

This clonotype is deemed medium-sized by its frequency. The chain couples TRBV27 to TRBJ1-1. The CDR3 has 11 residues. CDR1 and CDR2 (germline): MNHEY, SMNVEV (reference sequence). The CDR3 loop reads CASLEGNEAFF.

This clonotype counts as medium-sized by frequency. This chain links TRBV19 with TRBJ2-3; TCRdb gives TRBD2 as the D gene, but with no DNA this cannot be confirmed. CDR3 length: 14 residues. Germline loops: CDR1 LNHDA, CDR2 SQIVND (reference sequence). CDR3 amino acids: CASQTAEGTDTQYF.

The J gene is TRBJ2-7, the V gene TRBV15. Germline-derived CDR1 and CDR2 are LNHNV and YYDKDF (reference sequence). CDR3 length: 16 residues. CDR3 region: CATSRDRAGAEYEQYF.

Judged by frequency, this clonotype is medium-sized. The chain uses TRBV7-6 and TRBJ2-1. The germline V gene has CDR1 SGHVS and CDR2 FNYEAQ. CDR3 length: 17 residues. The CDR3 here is CASSLVGQSSSYNEQFF.

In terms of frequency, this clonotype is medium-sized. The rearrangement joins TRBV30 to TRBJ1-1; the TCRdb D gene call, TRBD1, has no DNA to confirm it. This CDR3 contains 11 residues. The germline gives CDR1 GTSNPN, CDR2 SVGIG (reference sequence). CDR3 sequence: CAWSSGPRAFF. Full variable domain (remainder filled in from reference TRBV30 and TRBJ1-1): SQTIHQWPATLVQPVGSPLSLECTVEGTSNPNLYWYRQAAGRGLQLLFYSVGIGQISSEVPQNLSASRPQDRQFILSSKKLLLSDSGFYLCAWSSGPRAFFGQGTRLTVV.